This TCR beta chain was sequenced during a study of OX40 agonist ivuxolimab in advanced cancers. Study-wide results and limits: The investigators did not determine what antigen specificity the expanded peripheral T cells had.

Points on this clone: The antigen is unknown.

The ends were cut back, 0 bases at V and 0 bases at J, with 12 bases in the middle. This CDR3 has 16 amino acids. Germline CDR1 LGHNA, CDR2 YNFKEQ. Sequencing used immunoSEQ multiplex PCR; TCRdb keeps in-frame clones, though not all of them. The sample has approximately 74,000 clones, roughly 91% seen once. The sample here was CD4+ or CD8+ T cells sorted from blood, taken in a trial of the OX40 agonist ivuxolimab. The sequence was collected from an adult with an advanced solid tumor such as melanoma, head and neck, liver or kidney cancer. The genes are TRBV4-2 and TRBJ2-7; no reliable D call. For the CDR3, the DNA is TGTGCCAGCAGCCAAGATCGAACAGCCTACTCCTACGAGCAGTACTTC. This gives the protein CASSQDRTAYSYEQYF.